The next 21 T cell receptor beta chains were all read from a single sample in a study of cytomegalovirus exposure and HLA in healthy donors. Amplification used 60 Vbeta primers and 13 Jbeta primers. Generated by immunoSEQ multiplex PCR, the TCRdb table keeps only in-frame clones and is missing some. The sample shows about 150,000 clones, about four fifths of them seen only once. Sequencing was carried out using PBMCs. All receptors come from a man younger than 30 in good health and CMV-seronegative.

The V and J genes are TRBV4-2 and TRBJ2-1; TRBD1 matches at 7 bases. Germline-derived CDR1 and CDR2 are LGHNA and YNFKEQ. This CDR3 has 18 amino acids. The ends lost 2 bases at V and 0 bases at J; junction bases unmatched: 10. This CDR3 is CASSQTRQGAGSYNEQFF. The CDR3 DNA is TGTGCCAGCAGCCAAACCCGACAGGGTGCGGGCTCCTACAATGAGCAGTTCTTC.

The J gene is TRBJ1-3, the V gene TRBV20-1, with D unresolved. The CDR3 is 10 residues long. Germline assignment: CDR1 DFQATT and CDR2 SNEGSKA (reference sequence). The V end lost 4 bases, the J end lost 4 bases, and 2 bases lay between the germline ends. The CDR3 nucleotides are TGCAGTGCTATAGGAAACACCATATATTTT. It codes for CSAIGNTIYF.

The rearrangement uses TRBV7-3 and TRBJ2-7; D may be TRBD2 (6 bases). The CDR3 runs to 17 residues. The V and J ends lost 0 bases and 3 bases respectively, with 18 bases between them. Germline V CDR1 and CDR2: SGHTA, FQGTGA. CDR3 coding DNA: TGTGCCAGCAGCTTAACATCCTTTCAGTGGGACTGCTACGAGCAGTACTTC. Translating gives CASSLTSFQWDCYEQYF.

V usage is TRBV28 and J usage is TRBJ2-7; 9 bases line up with TRBD1. Trimming removed 6 bases from V and 2 bases from J; junction bases left unmatched: 8. CDR3 length: 15 amino acids. Germline lookup yields CDR1 MDHEN and CDR2 SYDVKM. The CDR3 coding sequence is TGTGCCAGCAGCACGACCGGGACAGGGACCTACGAGCAGTACTTC. Protein sequence: CASSTTGTGTYEQYF.

J is TRBJ1-2 and V is TRBV18; maybe TRBD1 (5 bases). Germline V gene data show CDR1 as KGHSH and CDR2 as LQKENI. The V and J ends lost 6 bases and 5 bases respectively, with 25 bases between them. CDR3 length equals 17 residues. CDR3 residues: CASSLTPSSTVRYGYTF. DNA for the CDR3: TGTGCCAGCTCCCTTACCCCTTCTTCGACAGTGAGATATGGCTACACCTTC.

The chain joins TRBV9 to TRBJ2-2; a weak D match, TRBD1 (8 bases). The CDR3 is 15 residues long. Trimming pared 5 bases from V and 5 bases from J, leaving 16 bases between. Per the germline V gene, CDR1 is SGDLS and CDR2 is YYNGEE. DNA of the CDR3: TGTGCCAGCAGGCCCGGACAGGGAGGGACCGGGGAGCTGTTTTTT. Translating gives CASRPGQGGTGELFF.

This chain connects TRBV5-1 to TRBJ2-2, with a possible D match to TRBD1 (6 bases). This CDR3 contains 15 residues. V dropped 0 bases and J dropped 6 bases, with 12 bases sitting between them. The germline CDR1 and CDR2 sequences are SGHRS and YFSETQ. CDR3 in amino acids: CASSLEVGAPGELFF. Here the CDR3 DNA reads TGCGCCAGCAGCTTGGAGGTGGGGGCTCCCGGGGAGCTGTTTTTT.

This clone turned up a few times. The V and J genes are TRBV29-1 and TRBJ1-1, with D tentatively TRBD1 (5 bases). Germline V gene lookup returns CDR1 SQVTM and CDR2 ANQGSEA. This CDR3 region has 13 residues. V lost 4 bases and J 3 bases, leaving 12 bases between the germline ends. This CDR3 is CSVATESYTEAFF. The CDR3 nucleotides are TGCAGCGTTGCGACAGAATCGTACACTGAAGCTTTCTTT.

The chain links TRBV7-9 to TRBJ2-1; D gene unclear. The CDR3 runs to 15 residues. Trimming took 2 bases from V and 8 from J, leaving 16 bases between them. The V gene's germline CDR1 is SEHNR and CDR2 FQNEAQ (reference sequence). Here the CDR3 reads CASSLLPSEFDEQFF. The CDR3 DNA is TGTGCCAGCAGCTTACTACCATCGGAGTTCGATGAGCAGTTCTTC.

V is TRBV18 and J is TRBJ1-1, with 9 bases fitting TRBD1. V dropped 3 bases and J dropped 3; count of bases not matched to a gene: 5. The germline CDR1 and CDR2 sequences are KGHSH and LQKENI. The CDR3 extends over 15 amino acids. CDR3 amino acids: CASSPLDRGYTEAFF. The CDR3 nucleotides read TGTGCCAGCTCACCCCTGGACAGGGGCTACACTGAAGCTTTCTTT.

The chain carries TRBV11-2 and TRBJ2-3, with D perhaps TRBD2 (5 bases). Trimming left V 4 bases short and J 5 bases short, with 10 bases between. The CDR3 consists of 13 residues. Looked up from germline, CDR1 is SGHAT and CDR2 is FQNNGV. In nucleotides, the CDR3 is TGTGCCAGCAGCTCCAACCGGGGAGATACGCAGTATTTT. As protein: CASSSNRGDTQYF.

V is TRBV9 and J is TRBJ2-1, with 7 bases aligning to TRBD2. CDR3 length: 15 amino acids. CDR1 is SGDLS and CDR2 is YYNGEE in the germline V gene. The V gene end was trimmed by 0 bases and the J gene end by 6 bases; junction bases not matched to a gene: 6. CDR3 sequence reads: CASSVATRLANEQFF. Written as DNA, the CDR3 is TGTGCCAGCAGCGTAGCTACTCGACTAGCCAATGAGCAGTTCTTC.

J is TRBJ2-1 and V is TRBV2, with TRBD2 identical over 9 bases. Germline CDR1 is SNHLY and CDR2 is FYNNEI. V gave up 3 bases and J gave up 8 bases; unmatched junction bases: 2. The CDR3 contains 13 residues. The CDR3, as DNA: TGTGCCAGCAGTGAGCGGGGGGGCGATGAGCAGTTCTTC. This sequence encodes CASSERGGDEQFF.

The V gene is TRBV5-6, the J gene TRBJ2-5, with TRBD1 matching 7 bases. V gave up 4 bases and J gave up 1 base; unmatched junction bases: 7. The CDR3 loop spans 15 amino acids. Germline loops: CDR1 SGHDT, CDR2 YYEEEE. CDR3 region: CASSPGQSLQETQYF. CDR3 sequence (DNA): TGTGCCAGCAGCCCGGGACAGAGCCTCCAAGAGACCCAGTACTTC.

This sequence joins TRBV10-3 and TRBJ1-1; possible D gene TRBD1, 6 bases. The V gene lost 6 bases and the J gene lost 4 bases, with 12 bases spanning the gap. The CDR3 is made up of 13 amino acids. Germline V gives CDR1 ENHRY, CDR2 SYGVKD. The CDR3 DNA reads TGTGCCATCAGAGAGGGGGGCCTCACTGAAGCTTTCTTT. Translation gives CAIREGGLTEAFF.

This chain connects TRBV6-5 to TRBJ2-1, with 7 bases aligning to TRBD1. The length of the CDR3 is 15 residues. CDR1 is MNHEY, CDR2 SVGAGI, per germline. J gave up 6 bases and V 0 bases, and 5 bases lay outside the gene matches. DNA of the CDR3: TGTGCCAGCAGTTACTCGGGGGCAGGGGGCAATGAGCAGTTCTTC. It is translated as CASSYSGAGGNEQFF.

CDR3 nucleotides: TGCGCCAGCAGCTTGGGACTAGCGGGAGCCTCGTCTCTATACGAGCAGTACTTC. Its translation: CASSLGLAGASSLYEQYF. V and J are TRBV5-1 and TRBJ2-7, with 12 bases fitting TRBD2. CDR3 length equals 18 residues. Germline V gives CDR1 SGHRS, CDR2 YFSETQ. Unmatched junction bases numbered 11, after V lost 0 bases and J lost 4 bases.

V usage is TRBV5-6 and J usage is TRBJ1-4; 9 nucleotides agree with TRBD1. The CDR3 runs to 19 residues. CDR1 is SGHDT and CDR2 is YYEEEE in the germline V gene. V trimming: 4 bases; J trimming: 3 bases; junction bases outside the gene matches: 16. The CDR3 is CASSRPNRGPESPNEKLFF. CDR3 DNA sequence: TGTGCCAGCAGCCGTCCCAACAGGGGGCCCGAGAGTCCTAATGAAAAACTGTTTTTT.

This clone has just one count. V gene TRBV7-9 combines with J gene TRBJ2-1; TRBD2 agrees at 11 bases. The germline CDR1 and CDR2 sequences are SEHNR and FQNEAQ (reference sequence). The CDR3 runs 19 residues. J gave up 0 bases and V 5 bases, and 12 bases lay outside the gene matches. CDR3 loop: CASSRAASGGQSSYNEQFF. In nucleotides, the CDR3 is TGTGCCAGCAGCCGCGCGGCTAGCGGGGGGCAAAGCTCCTACAATGAGCAGTTCTTC.

The chain has TRBV19 and TRBJ1-2; possible D gene TRBD1, 5 bases. The CDR3 runs to 13 residues. The V gene's germline CDR1 is LNHDA and CDR2 SQIVND (reference sequence). Trimming cost V 7 bases and J 7 bases, with 16 bases left between them. CDR3 DNA: TGTGCCAGTAATCGACTCAGGGAAGTTGGCTACACCTTC. Translation: CASNRLREVGYTF.

This clone appeared a few times. The chain employs TRBV9 and TRBJ2-2; 8 bases fit TRBD2. Germline loops: CDR1 SGDLS, CDR2 YYNGEE. V dropped 0 bases and J dropped 10; count of bases not matched to a gene: 14. This CDR3 comprises 17 residues. CDR3 nucleotide sequence: TGTGCCAGCAGCGTAGGAGGGGGACTAGTGGGGTCGGAGGAGCTGTTTTTT. It yields the protein CASSVGGGLVGSEELFF.